This note documents a single TCR beta chain sequence. Its matching antigen is unknown. The source of the sample is a study of T-cell memory formation after mild COVID-19. Study in general: Each donor largely had its own TCR clusters.

Trimming left V 5 bases short and J 8 bases short, with 12 bases between. Germline lookup yields CDR1 SGHVS and CDR2 FNYEAQ. The CDR3 loop spans 13 amino acids. Findings and limits, study-wide: A subset of responding clones appeared in pre-infection memory, suggesting cross-reactive memory joined. The authors did not confirm SARS-CoV-2 specificity of second-wave clones peaking day 37.

MiXCR, run by TCRdb on the 5' RACE reads, gives a single entry per CDR3 protein. The data contain about 430,000 distinct CDR3 sequences, 20% to 25% of them seen just once; the ten biggest clones take up around 8.1%. The rearrangement uses TRBV7-6 and TRBJ2-2, with a possible D match to TRBD2 (5 bases). This TCR came from an adult woman who had mild COVID-19 (a few samples of this study predate the infection). Cell type and time point are not known. Sequences were obtained from PBMCs or a T cell subset sorted from them (not recorded which). The CDR3 loop is CASSRTLLGELFF. The CDR3 coding sequence is TGTGCCAGCAGCCGGACTCTTTTAGGGGAGCTGTTTTTT.